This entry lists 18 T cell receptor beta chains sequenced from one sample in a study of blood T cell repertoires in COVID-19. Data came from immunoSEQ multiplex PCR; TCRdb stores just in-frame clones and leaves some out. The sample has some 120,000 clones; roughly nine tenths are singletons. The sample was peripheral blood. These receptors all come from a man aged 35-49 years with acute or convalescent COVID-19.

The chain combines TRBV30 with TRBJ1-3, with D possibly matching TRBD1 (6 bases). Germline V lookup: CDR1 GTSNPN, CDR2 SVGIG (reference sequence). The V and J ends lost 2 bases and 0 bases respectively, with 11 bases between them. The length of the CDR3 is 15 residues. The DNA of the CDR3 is TGTGCCTGGAGTCCCACAGGGAACTCTGGAAACACCATATATTTT. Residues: CAWSPTGNSGNTIYF.

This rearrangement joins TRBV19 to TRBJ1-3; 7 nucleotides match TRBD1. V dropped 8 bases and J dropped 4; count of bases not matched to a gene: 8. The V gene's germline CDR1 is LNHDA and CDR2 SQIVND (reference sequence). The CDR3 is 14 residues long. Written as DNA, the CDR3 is TGTGCCAGTCGTGACAGGGTAATGGGAAACACCATATATTTT. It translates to CASRDRVMGNTIYF. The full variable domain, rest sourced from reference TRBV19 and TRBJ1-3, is DGGITQSPKYLFRKEGQNVTLSCEQNLNHDAMYWYRQDPGQGLRLIYYSQIVNDFQKGDIAEGYSVSREKKESFPLTVTSAQKNPTAFYLCASRDRVMGNTIYFGEGSWLTVV.

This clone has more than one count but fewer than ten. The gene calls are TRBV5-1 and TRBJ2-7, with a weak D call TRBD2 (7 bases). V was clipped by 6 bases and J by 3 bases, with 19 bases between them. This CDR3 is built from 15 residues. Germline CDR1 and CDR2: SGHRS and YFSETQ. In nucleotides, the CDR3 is TGCGCCAGCAACGTGGGGGGGGCGCTTAACTACGAGCAGTACTTC. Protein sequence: CASNVGGALNYEQYF.

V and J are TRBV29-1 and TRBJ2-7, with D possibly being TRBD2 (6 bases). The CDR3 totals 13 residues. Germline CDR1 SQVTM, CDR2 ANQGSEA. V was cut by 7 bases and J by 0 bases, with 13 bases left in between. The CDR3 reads CSALGGASYEQYF. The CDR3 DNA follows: TGCAGCGCCCTTGGAGGGGCCTCCTACGAGCAGTACTTC.

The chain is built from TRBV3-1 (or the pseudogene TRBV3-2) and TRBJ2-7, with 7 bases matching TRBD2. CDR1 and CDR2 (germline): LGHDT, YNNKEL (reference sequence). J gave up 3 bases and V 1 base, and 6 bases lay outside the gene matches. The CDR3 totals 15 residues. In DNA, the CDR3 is TGTGCCAGCAGCCAAGTCCCCGGGAGGCACTACGAGCAGTACTTC. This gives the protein CASSQVPGRHYEQYF.

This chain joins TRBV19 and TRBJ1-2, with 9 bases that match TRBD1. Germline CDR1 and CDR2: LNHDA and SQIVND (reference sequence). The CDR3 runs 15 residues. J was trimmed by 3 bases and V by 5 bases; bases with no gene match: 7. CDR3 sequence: CASSPGTGKDYGYTF. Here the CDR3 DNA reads TGTGCCAGTAGTCCCGGGACAGGGAAGGACTATGGCTACACCTTC.

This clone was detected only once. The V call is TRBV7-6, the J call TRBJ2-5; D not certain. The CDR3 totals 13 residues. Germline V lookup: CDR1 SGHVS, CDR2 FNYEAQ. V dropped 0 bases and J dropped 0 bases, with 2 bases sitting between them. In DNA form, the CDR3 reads TGTGCCAGCAGCTTAGCCTACCAAGAGACCCAGTACTTC. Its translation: CASSLAYQETQYF.

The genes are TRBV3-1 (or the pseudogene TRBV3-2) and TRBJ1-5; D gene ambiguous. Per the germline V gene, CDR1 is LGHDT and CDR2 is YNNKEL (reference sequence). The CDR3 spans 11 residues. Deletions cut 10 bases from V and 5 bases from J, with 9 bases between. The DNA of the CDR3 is TGTGCCAACAATATTTATCAGCCCCAGCATTTT. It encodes CANNIYQPQHF.

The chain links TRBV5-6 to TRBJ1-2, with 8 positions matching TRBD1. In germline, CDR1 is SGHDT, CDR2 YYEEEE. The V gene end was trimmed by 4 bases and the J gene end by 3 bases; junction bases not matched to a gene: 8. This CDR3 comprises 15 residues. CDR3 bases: TGTGCCAGCAGCACCACGACAGGGGTGGACTATGGCTACACCTTC. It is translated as CASSTTTGVDYGYTF. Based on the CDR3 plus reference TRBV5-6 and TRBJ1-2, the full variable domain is DAGVTQSPTHLIKTRGQQVTLRCSPKSGHDTVSWYQQALGQGPQFIFQYYEEEERQRGNFPDRFSGHQFPNYSSELNVNALLLGDSALYLCASSTTTGVDYGYTFGSGTRLTVV.

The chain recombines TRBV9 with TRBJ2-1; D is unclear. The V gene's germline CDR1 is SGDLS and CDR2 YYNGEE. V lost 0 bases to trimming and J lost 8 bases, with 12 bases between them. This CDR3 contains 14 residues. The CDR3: CASSVESLLDEQFF. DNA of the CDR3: TGTGCCAGCAGCGTAGAGAGCCTCCTGGATGAGCAGTTCTTC.

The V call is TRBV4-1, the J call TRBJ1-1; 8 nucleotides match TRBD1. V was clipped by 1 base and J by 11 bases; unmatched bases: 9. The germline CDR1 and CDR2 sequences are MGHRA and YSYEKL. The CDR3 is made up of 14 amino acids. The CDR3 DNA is TGCGCCAGCAGCCAAGCCGACAGGGGCCGTGAGGCTTTCTTT. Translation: CASSQADRGREAFF.

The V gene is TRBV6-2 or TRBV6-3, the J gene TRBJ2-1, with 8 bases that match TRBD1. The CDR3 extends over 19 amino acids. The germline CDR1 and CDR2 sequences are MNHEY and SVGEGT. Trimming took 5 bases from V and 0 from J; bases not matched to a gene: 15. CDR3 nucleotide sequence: TGTGCCAGCAGTCCCCTGGGTCTAAGGACAGGGCCCTCCTACAATGAGCAGTTCTTC. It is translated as CASSPLGLRTGPSYNEQFF.

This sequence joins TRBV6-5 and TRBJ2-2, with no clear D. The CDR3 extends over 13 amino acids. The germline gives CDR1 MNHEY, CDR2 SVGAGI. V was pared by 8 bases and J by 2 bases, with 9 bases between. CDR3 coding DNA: TGTGCCAGCTGCACAAGAAACACCGGGGAGCTGTTTTTT. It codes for CASCTRNTGELFF.

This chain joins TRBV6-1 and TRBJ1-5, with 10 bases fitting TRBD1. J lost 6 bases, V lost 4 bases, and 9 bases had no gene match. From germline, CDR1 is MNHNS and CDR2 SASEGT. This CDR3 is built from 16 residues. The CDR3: CASSVRTGTGVQPQHF. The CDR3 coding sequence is TGTGCCAGCAGTGTTCGAACCGGGACAGGGGTTCAGCCCCAGCATTTT.

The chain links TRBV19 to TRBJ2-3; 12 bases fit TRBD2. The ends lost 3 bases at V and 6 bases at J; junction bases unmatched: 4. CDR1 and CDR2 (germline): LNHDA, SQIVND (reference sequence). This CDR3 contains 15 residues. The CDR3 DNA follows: TGTGCCAGTAGTATGACTAGCGGGAGTACCGATACGCAGTATTTT. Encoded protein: CASSMTSGSTDTQYF. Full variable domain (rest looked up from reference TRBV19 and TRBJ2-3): DGGITQSPKYLFRKEGQNVTLSCEQNLNHDAMYWYRQDPGQGLRLIYYSQIVNDFQKGDIAEGYSVSREKKESFPLTVTSAQKNPTAFYLCASSMTSGSTDTQYFGPGTRLTVL.

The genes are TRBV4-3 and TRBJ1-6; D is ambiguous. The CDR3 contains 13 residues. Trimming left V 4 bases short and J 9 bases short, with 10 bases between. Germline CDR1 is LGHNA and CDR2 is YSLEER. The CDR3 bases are TGCGCCAGCAGCCGAGAAACGGGTTCACCCCTCCACTTT. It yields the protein CASSRETGSPLHF.

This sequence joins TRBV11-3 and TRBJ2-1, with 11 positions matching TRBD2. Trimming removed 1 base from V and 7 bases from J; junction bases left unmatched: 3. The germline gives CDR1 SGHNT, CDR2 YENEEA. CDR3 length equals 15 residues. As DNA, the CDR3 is TGTGCCAGCAGCTTAGCTAGCGGGGGGCCGAATGAGCAGTTCTTC. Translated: CASSLASGGPNEQFF.

The CDR3 loop is CASSPFQAPSYNSPLHF. Here the CDR3 DNA reads TGTGCCAGCAGCCCCTTCCAGGCCCCCTCCTATAATTCACCCCTCCACTTT. The gene calls are TRBV7-2 and TRBJ1-6; D is undetermined. Trimming took 5 bases from V and 0 from J, leaving 14 bases between them. This CDR3 is built from 17 residues. From germline, CDR1 is SGHTA and CDR2 FQGNSA. Looking up the rest from reference TRBV7-2 and TRBJ1-6 gives the full variable domain: GAGVSQSPSNKVTEKGKDVELRCDPISGHTALYWYRQSLGQGLEFLIYFQGNSAPDKSGLPSDRFSAERTGGSVSTLTIQRTQQEDSAVYLCASSPFQAPSYNSPLHFGNGTRLTVT.